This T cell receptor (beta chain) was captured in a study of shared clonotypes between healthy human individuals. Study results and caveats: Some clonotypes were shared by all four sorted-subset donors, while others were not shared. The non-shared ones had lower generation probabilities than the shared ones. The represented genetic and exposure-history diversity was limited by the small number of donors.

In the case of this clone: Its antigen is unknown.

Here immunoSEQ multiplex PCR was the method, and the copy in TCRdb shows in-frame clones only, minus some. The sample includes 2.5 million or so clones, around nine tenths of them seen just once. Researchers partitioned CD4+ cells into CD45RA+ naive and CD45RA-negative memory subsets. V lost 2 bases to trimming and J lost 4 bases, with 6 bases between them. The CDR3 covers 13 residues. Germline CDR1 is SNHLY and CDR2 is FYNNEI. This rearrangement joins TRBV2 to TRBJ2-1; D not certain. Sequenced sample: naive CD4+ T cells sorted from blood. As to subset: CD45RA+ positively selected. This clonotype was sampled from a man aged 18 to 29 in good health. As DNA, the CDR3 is TGTGCCAGCAGTGAACACCTATACAATGAGCAGTTCTTC. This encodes CASSEHLYNEQFF.